These 18 T cell receptor beta chains came from one sample sequenced in a study of blood T cell repertoires in COVID-19. Only in-frame clones appear in the TCRdb table, and some are missing; sequencing was by immunoSEQ multiplex PCR. The sample holds roughly 140,000 clones, over 80% seen once. The sequencing input was PBMCs or T cells enriched from blood (not recorded which). The origin of the receptors is a man aged 60 to 75 who had recovered from COVID-19.

The chain has TRBV15 and TRBJ1-1; TRBD1 agrees at 7 bases. The CDR3 is 16 amino acids. The V and J ends lost 3 bases and 2 bases, in that order; junction bases with no gene match: 9. Germline V CDR1 and CDR2: LNHNV, YYDKDF (reference sequence). CDR3 sequence reads: CATSSPLRDSNTEAFF. The CDR3 nucleotides are TGTGCCACCAGCAGTCCACTCCGGGACAGTAACACTGAAGCTTTCTTT.

V gene TRBV7-9 combines with J gene TRBJ1-1; TRBD1 is a possible D gene (5 bases). The ends were cut back, 5 bases at V and 5 bases at J, with 12 bases in the middle. The CDR3 has 13 amino acids. Germline V lookup: CDR1 SEHNR, CDR2 FQNEAQ (reference sequence). CDR3 DNA: TGTGCCAGCAGCGAAACAGGAATTACTGAAGCTTTCTTT. Protein product: CASSETGITEAFF.

This clone was observed once. This chain links TRBV29-1 with TRBJ1-3, with D unclear. CDR3 length: 13 amino acids. Trimming took 7 bases from V and 1 from J, leaving 11 bases between them. CDR1 is SQVTM and CDR2 is ANQGSEA in the germline V gene. The DNA for the CDR3 is TGCAGCGCCGACCCAGGTTCTGGAAACACCATATATTTT. This translates into CSADPGSGNTIYF. The full variable domain, with the rest looked up from reference TRBV29-1 and TRBJ1-3, is SAVISQKPSRDICQRGTSLTIQCQVDSQVTMMFWYRQQPGQSLTLIATANQGSEATYESGFVIDKFPISRPNLTFSTLTVSNMSPEDSSIYLCSADPGSGNTIYFGEGSWLTVV.

This chain uses TRBV3-1 (or the pseudogene TRBV3-2) with TRBJ2-7; weak D call: TRBD2 (7 bases). This CDR3 is built from 13 residues. Germline V CDR1 and CDR2: LGHDT, YNNKEL (reference sequence). With 4 bases removed from V and 7 bases from J, the gap between germline ends came to 14 bases. The CDR3 region is CASSPRGAREQYF. In nucleotides, the CDR3 is TGTGCCAGCAGCCCCCGGGGGGCTAGGGAGCAGTACTTC.

The J gene is TRBJ1-5, the V gene TRBV10-3; the D is unclear. V was clipped by 1 base and J by 6 bases, with 10 bases between them. The CDR3 is 14 amino acids. The V gene's germline CDR1 is ENHRY and CDR2 SYGVKD. The CDR3 DNA sequence: TGTGCCATCAGTGAGTTGGGAGGCGGTCAGCCCCAGCATTTT. It yields the protein CAISELGGGQPQHF.

This chain connects TRBV5-1 to TRBJ2-2; the D gene is possibly TRBD2 (5 bases). Trimming stripped 4 bases from V and 0 bases from J, with 10 bases between. Germline V gene sequence: CDR1 SGHRS, CDR2 YFSETQ. The CDR3 spans 15 residues. CDR3 DNA sequence: TGCGCCAGCAGCAGCGGACTTGCGAACACCGGGGAGCTGTTTTTT. Its translation is CASSSGLANTGELFF.

The chain has TRBV19 and TRBJ2-6; D perhaps matches TRBD1 (6 bases). This CDR3 has 16 residues. Germline CDR1 is LNHDA and CDR2 is SQIVND (reference sequence). The V end lost 4 bases, the J end lost 0 bases, and 10 bases lay between the germline ends. The chain's CDR3 is CASSKGVSSGANVLTF. CDR3 nucleotides: TGTGCCAGTAGTAAGGGGGTAAGCTCTGGGGCCAACGTCCTGACTTTC. Filled out from reference TRBV19 and TRBJ2-6, the complete variable domain reads DGGITQSPKYLFRKEGQNVTLSCEQNLNHDAMYWYRQDPGQGLRLIYYSQIVNDFQKGDIAEGYSVSREKKESFPLTVTSAQKNPTAFYLCASSKGVSSGANVLTFGAGSRLTVL.

The V gene is TRBV7-3, the J gene TRBJ2-2; D gene uncertain. Looked up from germline, CDR1 is SGHTA and CDR2 is FQGTGA. This CDR3 contains 12 residues. V was pared by 3 bases and J by 7 bases, with 6 bases between. CDR3 loop: CASSFNGGELFF. As DNA, the CDR3 is TGTGCCAGCAGCTTTAACGGCGGGGAGCTGTTTTTT.

The chain couples TRBV7-3 to TRBJ2-7; 8 bases fit TRBD1. This CDR3 comprises 14 residues. Germline lookup yields CDR1 SGHTA and CDR2 FQGTGA. Trimming removed 5 bases from V and 2 bases from J; junction bases left unmatched: 5. CDR3: CASSLGTGTYEQYF. The CDR3 DNA follows: TGTGCCAGCAGCCTCGGGACAGGAACCTACGAGCAGTACTTC.

This chain's CDR3 is CARSRNRSPSGAYNEQFF. CDR3 coding DNA: TGTGCCAGAAGCCGCAACAGGTCGCCGTCGGGCGCTTACAATGAGCAGTTCTTC. The gene calls are TRBV7-5 and TRBJ2-1; TRBD1 is taken as the D call from the table, unchecked against the DNA. TRBV7-5 is labeled a pseudogene. There are 18 residues in the CDR3.

The table lists this clone with a count of one. This chain joins TRBV9 and TRBJ2-7; a possible D gene is TRBD1 (5 bases). The CDR3 loop spans 14 amino acids. Germline V CDR1 and CDR2: SGDLS, YYNGEE. Trimming took 0 bases from V and 2 from J, leaving 9 bases between them. This CDR3 is CASSVAATAYEQYF. In DNA, the CDR3 is TGTGCCAGCAGCGTAGCTGCGACAGCCTACGAGCAGTACTTC.

This clone has just a few counts. CDR3 nucleotides: TGTGCCAGCTCACAAGGCCGAACAGGGGTGGGCACTGAAGCTTTCTTT. This translates into CASSQGRTGVGTEAFF. This chain links TRBV18 with TRBJ1-1; the match to TRBD1 covers 7 bases. Germline trimming cut 4 bases from V and 4 bases from J; bases unmatched to any gene: 12. This CDR3 region has 16 residues. Per germline, CDR1 KGHSH and CDR2 LQKENI.

This clone was observed a few times. The V gene is TRBV29-1, the J gene TRBJ2-1, with D possibly TRBD1 on 6 matching bases. The CDR3 extends over 15 amino acids. CDR1 SQVTM and CDR2 ANQGSEA come from the germline V gene. Trimming removed 3 bases at V and 1 base at J, with 13 bases between. In nucleotides, the CDR3 is TGCAGCGTTGACAGGGGAAGGAGGTCCTACAATGAGCAGTTCTTC. Protein sequence: CSVDRGRRSYNEQFF.

V is TRBV29-1 and J is TRBJ1-1; 7 nucleotides agree with TRBD1. The CDR3 is made up of 12 amino acids. The V segment lost 7 bases and the J segment 1 base; nucleotides outside the gene matches: 3. Germline values: CDR1 SQVTM, CDR2 ANQGSEA. CDR3 in DNA: TGCAGCGCTGGGACAGCGAACACTGAAGCTTTCTTT. Its translation: CSAGTANTEAFF.

The V call is TRBV6-5, the J call TRBJ2-7, with D possibly matching TRBD1 (6 bases). CDR1 and CDR2 from the germline V gene are MNHEY and SVGAGI. There are 14 residues in the CDR3. Trimming pared 6 bases from V and 0 bases from J, leaving 12 bases between. As DNA, the CDR3 is TGTGCCAGCAGCGCGGACAGACTCTCCTACGAGCAGTACTTC. Translated: CASSADRLSYEQYF.

This chain joins TRBV5-4 and TRBJ2-7; 7 positions match TRBD2. Germline loops: CDR1 SGHNT, CDR2 YYREEE (reference sequence). CDR3 length: 13 residues. Trimming took 0 bases from V and 4 from J; bases not matched to a gene: 1. CDR3 residues: CASSLAGRYEQYF. DNA of the CDR3: TGTGCCAGCAGCTTGGCCGGGAGGTACGAGCAGTACTTC.

CDR3 DNA sequence: TGTGCCAGCAGCTCCGGGGGGGCCGCTGGCTACACCTTC. It specifies CASSSGGAAGYTF. The J gene is TRBJ1-2, the V gene TRBV3-1 (or the pseudogene TRBV3-2); maybe TRBD1 (6 bases). The CDR3 is 13 residues long. Germline V gene sequence: CDR1 LGHDT, CDR2 YNNKEL (reference sequence). Trimming took 5 bases from V and 7 from J, leaving 14 bases between them.

This clone was seen a few times. The J gene is TRBJ2-2, the V gene TRBV20-1; D unclear. Germline V CDR1 and CDR2: DFQATT, SNEGSKA (reference sequence). CDR3 length: 14 amino acids. The ends were cut back, 3 bases at V and 1 base at J, with 9 bases in the middle. CDR3 bases: TGCAGTGCTAGTGCATTCGGGAACACCGGGGAGCTGTTTTTT. Residues: CSASAFGNTGELFF.